Below, 20 T cell receptor beta chains from the same sample are listed, as sequenced in a study of OX40 agonist ivuxolimab in advanced cancers. Produced via immunoSEQ multiplex PCR; TCRdb's table is partial and in-frame only. The repertoire consists of approximately 58,000 clones, with approximately 81% occurring once and the leading ten covering approximately 5%. The sequenced sample was CD4+ or CD8+ T cells sorted from blood, obtained in a trial of the OX40 agonist ivuxolimab. These receptors came from an adult with an advanced solid tumor such as melanoma, head and neck, liver or kidney cancer.

The chain carries TRBV28 and TRBJ1-2; D is uncertain. This CDR3 region has 14 residues. The germline gives CDR1 MDHEN, CDR2 SYDVKM. Trimming pared 0 bases from V and 7 bases from J, leaving 12 bases between. The CDR3 reads CASSLWAGGPGYTF. Written as DNA, the CDR3 is TGTGCCAGCAGTTTATGGGCGGGAGGGCCTGGCTACACCTTC.

The chain has TRBV11-2 and TRBJ2-7; the D gene is possibly TRBD2 (6 bases). The germline CDR1 and CDR2 sequences are SGHAT and FQNNGV. The CDR3 is 14 residues long. Trimming took 5 bases from V and 3 from J, leaving 14 bases between them. CDR3 residues: CASSNVAGLYEQYF. Written as DNA, the CDR3 is TGTGCCAGCAGCAACGTGGCGGGGCTCTACGAGCAGTACTTC. The whole variable domain, filled in from reference TRBV11-2 and TRBJ2-7, reads EAGVAQSPRYKIIEKRQSVAFWCNPISGHATLYWYQQILGQGPKLLIQFQNNGVVDDSQLPKDRFSAERLKGVDSTLKIQPAKLEDSAVYLCASSNVAGLYEQYFGPGTRLTVT.

The V call is TRBV5-1, the J call TRBJ1-6; D remains ambiguous. CDR1 SGHRS and CDR2 YFSETQ come from the germline V gene. The CDR3 totals 14 residues. The V and J ends lost 0 bases and 3 bases respectively, with 4 bases between them. The CDR3 DNA reads as TGCGCCAGCAGCTTGGCGGGCTATAATTCACCCCTCCACTTT. Protein: CASSLAGYNSPLHF. The complete variable domain, with remaining parts taken from reference TRBV5-1 and TRBJ1-6, reads KAGVTQTPRYLIKTRGQQVTLSCSPISGHRSVSWYQQTPGQGLQFLFEYFSETQRNKGNFPGRFSGRQFSNSRSEMNVSTLELGDSALYLCASSLAGYNSPLHFGNGTRLTVT.

V and J are TRBV5-1 and TRBJ2-5; 7 positions match TRBD2. Unmatched junction bases numbered 4, after V lost 2 bases and J lost 0 bases. The CDR3 sequence is 15 residues long. From germline, CDR1 is SGHRS and CDR2 YFSETQ. CDR3 DNA: TGCGCCAGCAGCTTTAGTCGGGGGGACCAAGAGACCCAGTACTTC. Translated: CASSFSRGDQETQYF.

J is TRBJ2-2 and V is TRBV4-1; TRBD1 matches at 10 bases. Germline V lookup: CDR1 MGHRA, CDR2 YSYEKL. The CDR3 is 19 amino acids. Trimming took 3 bases from V and 1 from J; bases not matched to a gene: 11. CDR3 bases: TGCGCCAGCAGCCACGTCTTCCGGGACAGGGGAGAGAACACCGGGGAGCTGTTTTTT. This gives the protein CASSHVFRDRGENTGELFF.

This chain links TRBV10-3 with TRBJ1-1, with 9 bases aligning to TRBD1. With 6 bases clipped from V and 2 bases from J, the junction kept 1 base outside the gene matches. Germline V gene data show CDR1 as ENHRY and CDR2 as SYGVKD. The CDR3 extends over 13 amino acids. CDR3 DNA sequence: TGTGCCATCAGGGGACAGGGTAACACTGAAGCTTTCTTT. It translates to CAIRGQGNTEAFF.

This sequence joins TRBV5-4 and TRBJ2-5; no definite D call. Near its end, the DNA agrees better with TRBJ2-7, so the J call may be wrong. CDR1 is SGHNT, CDR2 YYREEE, per germline (reference sequence). The CDR3 runs 13 residues. Here the CDR3 DNA reads TGTGCCAGCAGCCTGGACGGCTCCTACGAGCAGTACTTC. Its translation is CASSLDGSYEQYF.

This chain links TRBV19 with TRBJ2-7; possibly TRBD1 for D (5 bases). The length of the CDR3 is 13 residues. Trimming pared 7 bases from V and 4 bases from J, leaving 14 bases between. Per germline, CDR1 LNHDA and CDR2 SQIVND (reference sequence). CDR3 DNA: TGTGCCAGTACCACAGGTGAAAGGTACGAGCAGTACTTC. It encodes CASTTGERYEQYF.

The chain couples TRBV7-2 to TRBJ2-7, with D possibly TRBD2 on 5 matching bases. CDR3 length: 15 amino acids. CDR1 is SGHTA, CDR2 FQGNSA, per germline. V was pared by 6 bases and J by 3 bases, with 18 bases between. CDR3 coding DNA: TGTGCCAGCAGATCGGGATCGCCTTATCACTACGAGCAGTACTTC. As protein: CASRSGSPYHYEQYF.

This clone was counted between two and nine times. The chain carries TRBV18 and TRBJ1-2; D might be TRBD1 (5 bases). The CDR3 totals 13 residues. The germline CDR1 and CDR2 sequences are KGHSH and LQKENI. Between the trimmed V and J ends, which lost 6 bases and 4 bases, there was a span of 12 bases. CDR3 protein: CASSPDKLYGYTF. Written as DNA, the CDR3 is TGTGCCAGCTCGCCGGACAAACTCTATGGCTACACCTTC.

The gene calls are TRBV30 and TRBJ1-6; possibly TRBD1 for D (6 bases). This CDR3 has 16 residues. Germline V gene data show CDR1 as GTSNPN and CDR2 as SVGIG (reference sequence). The ends were cut back, 3 bases at V and 9 bases at J, with 21 bases in the middle. In nucleotides, the CDR3 is TGTGCCTGGAGATCCCCGGGACGGCAGGGGATTTCACCCCTCCACTTT. Translation gives CAWRSPGRQGISPLHF. Full variable domain (missing parts from reference TRBV30 and TRBJ1-6): SQTIHQWPATLVQPVGSPLSLECTVEGTSNPNLYWYRQAAGRGLQLLFYSVGIGQISSEVPQNLSASRPQDRQFILSSKKLLLSDSGFYLCAWRSPGRQGISPLHFGNGTRLTVT.

V and J are TRBV5-1 and TRBJ2-2; D is unclear. The CDR3 has 12 amino acids. Germline loops: CDR1 SGHRS, CDR2 YFSETQ. The V end lost 6 bases, the J end lost 7 bases, and 10 bases lay between the germline ends. The CDR3 reads CASNIANGELFF. Written as DNA, the CDR3 is TGCGCCAGCAATATAGCCAACGGGGAGCTGTTTTTT.

The J gene is TRBJ2-5, the V gene TRBV5-1; D may correspond to TRBD1 or TRBD2 (5 bases each). The CDR3 spans 13 residues. V dropped 1 base and J dropped 4 bases, with 8 bases sitting between them. CDR1 is SGHRS and CDR2 is YFSETQ in the germline V gene. The CDR3 nucleotides are TGCGCCAGCAGCTTGAGAGGGACAGAGACCCAGTACTTC. It codes for CASSLRGTETQYF.

This clone has just one count. The rearrangement links TRBV10-3 to TRBJ2-3; TRBD2 matches 15 bases. Germline CDR1 is ENHRY and CDR2 is SYGVKD. The CDR3 runs to 17 residues. V lost 10 bases to trimming and J lost 3 bases; unmatched junction nucleotides: 11. CDR3 in DNA: TGTGCCACAGTCCCGGGACTAGCGGGAGGTGTAACAGATACGCAGTATTTT. It is translated as CATVPGLAGGVTDTQYF.

The J gene is TRBJ2-1, the V gene TRBV27; 9 nucleotides match TRBD1. J was trimmed by 14 bases and V by 8 bases; bases with no gene match: 10. CDR1 is MNHEY and CDR2 is SMNVEV in the germline V gene (reference sequence). This CDR3 contains 12 residues. CDR3 amino acids: CASDRGEKQEFF. The CDR3 DNA reads TGTGCCAGCGACAGGGGGGAAAAGCAGGAGTTCTTC.

The chain is built from TRBV10-1 and TRBJ2-5; a possible D gene is TRBD2 (5 bases). The better agreement between TRBJ2-7 and the DNA end casts doubt on the J call. The CDR3 covers 14 residues. Germline V gene sequence: CDR1 WNHNN, CDR2 SYGVQD (reference sequence). The CDR3 spells CASSEEGKRYEQYF. CDR3 DNA: TGCGCCAGCAGTGAGGAGGGAAAGAGGTACGAGCAGTACTTC.

The chain couples TRBV28 to TRBJ2-7, with TRBD2 identical over 13 bases. With V trimmed by 5 bases and J by 4 bases, 8 bases remained unmatched. Germline-derived CDR1 and CDR2 are MDHEN and SYDVKM. The CDR3 length is 16 residues. In DNA, the CDR3 is TGTGCCAGCAGTCCGGGGACTAGCGGGAATCCTTACGAGCAGTACTTC. Translation gives CASSPGTSGNPYEQYF.

The rearrangement links TRBV19 to TRBJ2-4, with TRBD2 matching over 14 bases. The CDR3 totals 18 residues. The ends lost 4 bases at V and 3 bases at J; junction bases unmatched: 8. The germline V gene encodes CDR1 LNHDA and CDR2 SQIVND (reference sequence). The CDR3 here is CASSTTSGRALGKNIQYF. The CDR3 DNA is TGTGCCAGTAGTACGACTAGCGGGAGGGCCCTCGGCAAAAACATTCAGTACTTC.

This chain uses TRBV28 with TRBJ2-1; 8 nucleotides align to TRBD1. The CDR3 is made up of 16 amino acids. The V gene end was trimmed by 0 bases and the J gene end by 1 base; junction bases not matched to a gene: 2. From germline, CDR1 is MDHEN and CDR2 SYDVKM. CDR3 nucleotide sequence: TGTGCCAGCAGTTTATGGGACAGGGTTTCCTACAATGAGCAGTTCTTC. Protein product: CASSLWDRVSYNEQFF.

CDR3 loop: CASSYRLHYEQYF. The CDR3 DNA sequence: TGTGCCAGCAGTTACAGGCTACACTACGAGCAGTACTTC. This chain uses TRBV6-6 with TRBJ2-7, with no clear D. The CDR3 spans 13 residues. The germline CDR1 and CDR2 sequences are MNHNY and SVGAGI (reference sequence). V lost 2 bases and J lost 3, with 8 bases in between.